This T cell receptor beta chain was sequenced in a study of shared clonotypes between healthy human individuals. Study findings and constraints: Blood was the only sampled material, and tissue repertoires likely differ.

Germline lookup yields CDR1 SGHRS and CDR2 YFSETQ. CDR3 length equals 13 residues. V gave up 4 bases and J gave up 6 bases; unmatched junction bases: 6. A word on this clone: What it binds is not known.

The table came from immunoSEQ multiplex PCR; TCRdb's copy has only in-frame clones and leaves some out. There are some 1,600,000 clones in the sample; 95% to 99% occur only once, and 0.4% to 0.45% lies in the top ten. The material sequenced was naive CD4+ T cells sorted from blood. Subset of the sample: CD45RA+ positively selected. The V gene is TRBV5-1, the J gene TRBJ1-2, with 7 bases identical to TRBD1. The receptor comes from a man aged 25-45 years in good health. The CDR3: CASSQRQGDGYTF. Written as DNA, the CDR3 is TGCGCCAGCAGCCAACGACAGGGTGATGGCTACACCTTC.